The 6 T cell receptor beta chains reported below all come from one sample, sequenced in a study of yellow fever vaccine responses in identical twins. A single record per CDR3 protein comes from TCRdb applying MiXCR to the RT-PCR reads. Among 5,500 to 8,000 distinct CDR3 sequences, around 84% were seen once, and the ten largest hold about 1.1%. The sequenced sample was T cells from blood (PBMCs), unsorted or a sorted subset (not recorded which), obtained before or after yellow fever vaccination (not recorded which). These receptor sequences come from a woman between 18 and 30 years old who received the yellow fever vaccine.

The chain links TRBV20-1 to TRBJ2-5; no definite D call. The CDR3 extends over 12 amino acids. Per germline, CDR1 DFQATT and CDR2 SNEGSKA (reference sequence). Trimming took 3 bases from V and 2 from J, leaving 7 bases between them. The CDR3 loop is CSASRNQETQYF. For the CDR3, the DNA is TGCAGTGCTAGTCGGAATCAAGAGACCCAGTACTTC.

This clonotype has more than one count but fewer than ten. The chain has TRBV28 and TRBJ1-1; the D gene is possibly TRBD1 (5 bases). Germline assignment: CDR1 MDHEN and CDR2 SYDVKM. V dropped 6 bases and J dropped 1 base, with 15 bases sitting between them. This CDR3 comprises 15 residues. The CDR3 DNA sequence: TGTGCCAGCAGATCCGAGGGGCTAGGGAACACTGAAGCTTTCTTT. It encodes CASRSEGLGNTEAFF. The full variable domain, rest sourced from reference TRBV28 and TRBJ1-1, is DVKVTQSSRYLVKRTGEKVFLECVQDMDHENMFWYRQDPGLGLRLIYFSYDVKMKEKGDIPEGYSVSREKKERFSLILESASTNQTSMYLCASRSEGLGNTEAFFGQGTRLTVV.

CDR3 in amino acids: CSVVLRDRAGSEQYF. The DNA of the CDR3 is TGCAGCGTTGTCCTCCGGGACAGGGCGGGTAGCGAGCAGTACTTC. The V gene is TRBV29-1, the J gene TRBJ2-7; 9 bases match TRBD1. The germline V gene has CDR1 SQVTM and CDR2 ANQGSEA. The CDR3 is made up of 15 amino acids. Trimming removed 4 bases from V and 6 bases from J; junction bases left unmatched: 13.

The J gene is TRBJ1-6, the V gene TRBV10-3, with D uncertain. V was clipped by 6 bases and J by 8 bases, with 17 bases between them. This CDR3 is built from 15 residues. Germline loops: CDR1 ENHRY, CDR2 SYGVKD. CDR3 DNA sequence: TGTGCCATCAGCCAAAGACCGGGTTCGGATTCACCCCTCCACTTT. It translates to CAISQRPGSDSPLHF.

The chain's CDR3 is CSVYMLDNEQFF. The DNA for the CDR3 is TGCAGCGTTTACATGTTGGACAATGAGCAGTTCTTC. The genes are TRBV29-1 and TRBJ2-1; D uncertain. CDR1 is SQVTM and CDR2 is ANQGSEA in the germline V gene. V was cut by 5 bases and J by 5 bases, with 10 bases left in between. This CDR3 is built from 12 residues.

J is TRBJ2-7 and V is TRBV2; D possibly corresponds to TRBD2 (5 bases). Germline assignment: CDR1 SNHLY and CDR2 FYNNEI. Deletions cut 11 bases from V and 0 bases from J, with 14 bases between. CDR3 length: 13 residues. DNA of the CDR3: TGTGCCGGGAGCGAACGATACTCCTACGAGCAGTACTTC. Translating gives CAGSERYSYEQYF.